The next 8 T cell receptor beta chains were all read from a single sample in a study of T cell repertoires in cytomegalovirus infection. TCRdb analysed the reads with MiXCR anew, one entry per CDR3 protein. The sample includes nearly 650,000 distinct CDR3 sequences, more than 20% of them seen just once. Sample: CD8+ T cells from PBMCs. The receptor set was obtained from a human donor in good health (CMV status not recorded). Some clones in this sample may be carry-over from other donors' samples.

The J gene is TRBJ1-1, the V gene TRBV20-1; D is uncertain. Germline V lookup: CDR1 DFQATT, CDR2 SNEGSKA (reference sequence). The V gene lost 3 bases and the J gene lost 5 bases, with 10 bases spanning the gap. The CDR3 spans 12 residues. The CDR3 protein is CSARPSWTEAFF. DNA of the CDR3: TGCAGTGCTAGGCCCTCATGGACTGAAGCTTTCTTT.

This clonotype was seen many times. The V gene is TRBV7-2, the J gene TRBJ1-1; D remains unclear. V was cut by 2 bases and J by 1 base, with 8 bases left in between. CDR1 is SGHTA, CDR2 FQGNSA, per germline. This CDR3 has 14 amino acids. The CDR3 is CASSLLASNTEAFF. CDR3 sequence (DNA): TGTGCCAGCAGCTTATTGGCCTCGAACACTGAAGCTTTCTTT.

The sample holds a few counts of this clonotype. The V gene is TRBV25-1, the J gene TRBJ2-3; 7 positions match TRBD1. J lost 4 bases, V lost 3 bases, and 10 bases had no gene match. This CDR3 contains 16 residues. The germline V gene has CDR1 MGHDK and CDR2 SYGVNS. CDR3 sequence reads: CASSDPQGKSADTQYF. The CDR3 region has the DNA TGTGCCAGCAGTGATCCACAGGGGAAGAGCGCAGATACGCAGTATTTT.

The table lists this clonotype with a few counts. The chain combines TRBV2 with TRBJ2-1; possibly TRBD1 or TRBD2 for D (6 bases each). The V gene's germline CDR1 is SNHLY and CDR2 FYNNEI. CDR3 length: 18 residues. V gave up 7 bases and J gave up 0 bases, with 22 bases separating them. This chain's CDR3 is CASIGVGGPTHSYNEQFF. CDR3 in DNA: TGTGCCAGCATAGGCGTCGGGGGCCCCACCCACTCCTACAATGAGCAGTTCTTC.

The gene calls are TRBV6-5 and TRBJ2-2, with 10 bases matching TRBD2. The CDR3 spans 15 residues. CDR1 is MNHEY and CDR2 is SVGAGI in the germline V gene. Trimming cost V 5 bases and J 5 bases; bases outside gene matches: 5. The DNA for the CDR3 is TGTGCCAGCAGTCCGGGACTAGCGTATACCGGGGAGCTGTTTTTT. It yields the protein CASSPGLAYTGELFF.

This clonotype was detected only a few times. The chain joins TRBV19 to TRBJ2-1, with 10 bases matching TRBD1. Losses at the gene ends were 6 bases for V and 2 bases for J; bases not matched to a gene: 1. This CDR3 comprises 14 residues. Germline CDR1 LNHDA, CDR2 SQIVND (reference sequence). The DNA for the CDR3 is TGTGCCAGTAGCGGACAGGGGGCCTACAATGAGCAGTTCTTC. Protein sequence: CASSGQGAYNEQFF.

The chain is built from TRBV29-1 and TRBJ2-7, with a possible D match to TRBD1 (6 bases). CDR3 length equals 11 residues. Per germline, CDR1 SQVTM and CDR2 ANQGSEA. V was clipped by 6 bases and J by 3 bases, with 9 bases between them. The CDR3 spells CSVVDSYEQYV. In nucleotides, the CDR3 is TGCAGCGTCGTGGACAGCTACGAGCAGTACGTC.

The rearrangement links TRBV7-9 to TRBJ2-1, with 9 bases lining up with TRBD2. The length of the CDR3 is 16 residues. V lost 5 bases to trimming and J lost 15 bases; unmatched junction nucleotides: 20. CDR1 SEHNR and CDR2 FQNEAQ come from the germline V gene (reference sequence). The CDR3 DNA is TGTGCCAGCAGCCCAGCCGGTGGGTTAGCGGGGGCCTTCCGGTTCTTC. Translating gives CASSPAGGLAGAFRFF.